This T cell receptor beta chain was recorded in a study of blood T cell repertoires in COVID-19. Clones were read by immunoSEQ multiplex PCR, and TCRdb kept only the in-frame ones, dropping some. The data hold approximately 83,000 clones, with roughly 71% observed a single time. Material for sequencing was peripheral blood. The clonotype originates from an elderly woman with acute or convalescent COVID-19.

The CDR3, as DNA: TGTGCCAGCAGAATAACAGGGTCCGATGAGCAGTTCTTC. It specifies CASRITGSDEQFF. V gene TRBV12-3 or TRBV12-4 combines with J gene TRBJ2-1; TRBD1 is a possible D gene (6 bases). The CDR3 totals 13 residues. The germline V and J ends were trimmed by 6 bases and 8 bases, with 14 bases remaining between them.